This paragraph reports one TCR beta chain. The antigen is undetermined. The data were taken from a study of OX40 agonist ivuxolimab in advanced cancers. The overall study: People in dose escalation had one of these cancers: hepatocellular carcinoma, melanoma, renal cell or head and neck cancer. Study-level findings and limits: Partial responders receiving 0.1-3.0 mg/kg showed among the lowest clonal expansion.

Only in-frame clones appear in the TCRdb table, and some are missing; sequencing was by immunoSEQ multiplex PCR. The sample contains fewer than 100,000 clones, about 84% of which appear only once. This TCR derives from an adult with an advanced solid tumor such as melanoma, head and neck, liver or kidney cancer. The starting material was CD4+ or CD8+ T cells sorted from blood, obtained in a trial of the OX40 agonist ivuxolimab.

The CDR3 nucleotides are TGTGCCAGCAGCGGGACACAAGTAGGTGGCTACACCTTC. It translates to CASSGTQVGGYTF. The chain joins TRBV25-1 to TRBJ1-2; D may be TRBD1 (6 bases). This CDR3 comprises 13 residues. Trimming stripped 6 bases from V and 7 bases from J, with 15 bases between. Germline V gene lookup returns CDR1 MGHDK and CDR2 SYGVNS.